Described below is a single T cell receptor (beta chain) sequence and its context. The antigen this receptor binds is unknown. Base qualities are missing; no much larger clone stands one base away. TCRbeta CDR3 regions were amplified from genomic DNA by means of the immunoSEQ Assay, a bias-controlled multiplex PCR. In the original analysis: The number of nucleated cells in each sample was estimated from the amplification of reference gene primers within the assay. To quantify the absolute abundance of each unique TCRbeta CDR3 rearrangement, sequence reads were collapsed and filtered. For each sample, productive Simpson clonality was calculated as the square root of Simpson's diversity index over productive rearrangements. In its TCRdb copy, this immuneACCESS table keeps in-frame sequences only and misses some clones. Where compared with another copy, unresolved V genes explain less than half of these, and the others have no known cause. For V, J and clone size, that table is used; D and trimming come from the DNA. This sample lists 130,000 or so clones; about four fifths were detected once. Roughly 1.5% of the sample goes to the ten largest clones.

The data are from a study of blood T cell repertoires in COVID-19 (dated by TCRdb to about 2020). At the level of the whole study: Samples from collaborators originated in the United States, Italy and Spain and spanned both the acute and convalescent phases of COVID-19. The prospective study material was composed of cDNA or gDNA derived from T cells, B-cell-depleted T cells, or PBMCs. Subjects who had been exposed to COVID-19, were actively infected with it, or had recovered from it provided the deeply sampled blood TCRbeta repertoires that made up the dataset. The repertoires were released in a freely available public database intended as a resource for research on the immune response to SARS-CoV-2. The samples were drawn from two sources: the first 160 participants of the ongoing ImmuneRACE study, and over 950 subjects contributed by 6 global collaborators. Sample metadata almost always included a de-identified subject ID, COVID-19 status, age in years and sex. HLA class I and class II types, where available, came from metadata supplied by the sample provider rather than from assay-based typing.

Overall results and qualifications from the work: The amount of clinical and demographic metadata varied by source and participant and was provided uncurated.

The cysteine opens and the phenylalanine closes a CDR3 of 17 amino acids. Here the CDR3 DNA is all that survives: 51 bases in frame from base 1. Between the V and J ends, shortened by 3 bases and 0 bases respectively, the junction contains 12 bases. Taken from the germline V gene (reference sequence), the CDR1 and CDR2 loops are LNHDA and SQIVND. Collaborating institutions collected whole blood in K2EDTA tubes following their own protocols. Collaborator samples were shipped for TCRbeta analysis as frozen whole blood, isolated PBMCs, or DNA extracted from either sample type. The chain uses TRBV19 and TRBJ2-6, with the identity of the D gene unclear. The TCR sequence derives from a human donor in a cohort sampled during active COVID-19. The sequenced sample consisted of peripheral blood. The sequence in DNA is TGTGCCAGTAGTATTGTCGGTTTGAGCTCTGGGGCCAACGTCCTGACTTTC. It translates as CASSIVGLSSGANVLTF.